This TCR beta chain was recorded in a study of blood T cell repertoires in COVID-19 (dated by TCRdb to 2018 to 2020). Concerning the study at large: Samples from collaborators originated in the United States, Italy and Spain and spanned both the acute and convalescent phases of COVID-19. The dataset comprised deeply sampled blood TCRbeta repertoires from subjects exposed to, actively infected with, or recovered from COVID-19. The material from the prospective study consisted of cDNA or gDNA derived from T cells, B-cell-depleted T cells, or PBMCs. Where available, HLA class I and class II types were taken from metadata supplied by the sample provider and were not determined by assay-based typing. A de-identified subject ID, COVID-19 status, age in years and sex were almost always included in the sample metadata. Samples were obtained from the ongoing ImmuneRACE study (first 160 participants) and from some 1,300 subjects provided by 6 global collaborators. The repertoires were made available in a free public database intended to serve as a resource for research on the immune response to SARS-CoV-2.

General findings and caveats noted by the study authors: Clinical and demographic metadata were provided uncurated, with the amount varying by source and participant.

TCRbeta CDR3 regions were amplified from genomic DNA by means of the immunoSEQ Assay, a bias-controlled multiplex PCR. As for the original processing: Nucleated cell counts per sample were estimated from amplification of reference gene primers within the assay. To quantify the absolute abundance of each unique TCRbeta CDR3 rearrangement, sequence reads were collapsed and filtered. For each sample, productive Simpson clonality was calculated as the square root of Simpson's diversity index over productive rearrangements. The table was pulled from immuneACCESS by TCRdb, which kept in-frame rearrangements only. Such tables lose some clones; where checked, under half of the loss comes from unresolved V genes, and the rest has no known cause. The V and J calls and clone size were taken over from that table, and D and trimming were inferred from the DNA. This sample lists some 170,000 clones; 82% were detected once. The top ten clonotypes cover roughly 9% of the sample.

Note on this clone: Its antigen is currently not known. The record has no base qualities; no much larger clone is one base away.

From the cysteine up to the phenylalanine, the CDR3 has a length of 15 residues. This entry keeps only the CDR3 DNA: 45 bases, framed from base 1. CDR1 is given as MDHEN and CDR2 as SYDVKM, both from the germline V gene. Trimming removed 5 bases from V and 1 base from J; the gene matches leave 7 bases unexplained. Each collaborating institution followed its own protocols to collect whole blood in K2EDTA tubes. For TCRbeta analysis, collaborator samples were shipped as frozen whole blood, as isolated PBMCs, or as DNA extracted from either sample type. The chain joins TRBV28 to TRBJ1-1; TRBD1 matches 7 bases in the middle. This sequence was found in a woman in her 70s with acute or convalescent COVID-19. Specimen: peripheral blood. The sequenced DNA is TGTGCCAGCAGTAGAGACAGGGCCTCGAACACTGAAGCTTTCTTT. Translated, it reads CASSRDRASNTEAFF.